Below, one T cell receptor (beta chain) is given with its context. Its antigen remains unknown. Amplification used 60 Vbeta primers and 13 Jbeta primers. Sequencing was performed with immunoSEQ multiplex PCR; in TCRdb, only in-frame clones are kept and a portion is missing. The sample lists 200,000 or so clones, roughly 84% occurring once. The V and J ends lost 6 bases and 0 bases respectively, with 15 bases between them. Per germline, CDR1 ENHRY and CDR2 SYGVKD. The CDR3 is 16 residues long. This specimen belongs to a study of cytomegalovirus exposure and HLA in healthy donors. Findings of the study overall: Some TCR beta chains (164 of them) were listed as cytomegalovirus-associated.

This clonotype was obtained from a woman between 45 and 65 years old in good health and CMV-seropositive. Sequenced sample: PBMCs. V usage is TRBV10-3 and J usage is TRBJ1-3, with a tentative D call TRBD1 (6 bases). The CDR3 coding sequence is TGTGCCATCAGGGGGGCAGGCGCGAGCTCTGGAAACACCATATATTTT. Its translation: CAIRGAGASSGNTIYF.